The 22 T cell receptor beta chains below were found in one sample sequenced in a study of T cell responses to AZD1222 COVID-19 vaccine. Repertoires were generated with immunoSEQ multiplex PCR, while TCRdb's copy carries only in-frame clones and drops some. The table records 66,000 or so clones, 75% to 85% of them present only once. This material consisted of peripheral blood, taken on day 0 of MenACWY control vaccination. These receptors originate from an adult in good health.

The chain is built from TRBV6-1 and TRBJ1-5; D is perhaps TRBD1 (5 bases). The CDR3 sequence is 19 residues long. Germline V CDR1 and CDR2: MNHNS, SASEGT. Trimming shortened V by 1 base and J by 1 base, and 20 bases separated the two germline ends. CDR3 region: CASSEEPFSGGDSNQPQHF. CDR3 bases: TGTGCCAGCAGTGAAGAACCCTTCTCGGGTGGGGACAGCAATCAGCCCCAGCATTTT.

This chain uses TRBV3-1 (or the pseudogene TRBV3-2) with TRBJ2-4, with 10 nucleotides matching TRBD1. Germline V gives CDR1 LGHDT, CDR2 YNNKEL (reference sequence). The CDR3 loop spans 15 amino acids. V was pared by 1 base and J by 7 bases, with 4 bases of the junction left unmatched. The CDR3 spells CASSQGPGQGNIQYF. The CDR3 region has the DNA TGTGCCAGCAGCCAAGGTCCGGGACAGGGGAACATTCAGTACTTC.

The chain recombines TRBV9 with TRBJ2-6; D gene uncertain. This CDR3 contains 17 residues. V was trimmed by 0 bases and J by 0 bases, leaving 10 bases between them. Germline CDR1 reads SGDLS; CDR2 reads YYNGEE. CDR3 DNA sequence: TGTGCCAGCAGCGTAGACTTCACTAACTCTGGGGCCAACGTCCTGACTTTC. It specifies CASSVDFTNSGANVLTF.

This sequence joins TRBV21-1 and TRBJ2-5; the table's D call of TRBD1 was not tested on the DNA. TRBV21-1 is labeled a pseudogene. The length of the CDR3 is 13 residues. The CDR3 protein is CASSARMQETQYF. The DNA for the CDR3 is TGTGCCAGCAGCGCCAGGATGCAAGAGACCCAGTACTTC.

CDR3 residues: CASSLNNSPLHF. DNA for the CDR3: TGTGCCAGCAGCTTGAATAATTCACCCCTCCACTTT. The genes are TRBV5-4 and TRBJ1-6; D gene uncertain. The germline CDR1 and CDR2 sequences are SGHNT and YYREEE (reference sequence). There are 12 residues in the CDR3. V was trimmed by 1 base and J by 5 bases, leaving 1 base between them.

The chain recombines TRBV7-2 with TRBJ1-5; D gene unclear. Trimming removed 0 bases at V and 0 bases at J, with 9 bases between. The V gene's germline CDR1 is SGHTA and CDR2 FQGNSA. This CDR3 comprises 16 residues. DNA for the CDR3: TGTGCCAGCAGCTTAGCGCCAAGCACTAGCAATCAGCCCCAGCATTTT. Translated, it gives CASSLAPSTSNQPQHF.

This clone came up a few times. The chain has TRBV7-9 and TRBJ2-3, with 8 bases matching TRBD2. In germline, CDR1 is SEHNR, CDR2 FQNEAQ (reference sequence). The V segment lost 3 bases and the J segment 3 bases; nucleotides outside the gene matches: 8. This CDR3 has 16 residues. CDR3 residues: CASSFLGRALTDTQYF. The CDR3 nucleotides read TGTGCCAGCAGCTTTCTCGGGAGGGCCTTGACAGATACGCAGTATTTT.

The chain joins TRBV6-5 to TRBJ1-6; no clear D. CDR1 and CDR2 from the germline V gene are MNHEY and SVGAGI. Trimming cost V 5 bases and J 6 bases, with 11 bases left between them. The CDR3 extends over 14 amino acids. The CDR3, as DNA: TGTGCCAGCAGTATCGTCGCAGTTAATTCACCCCTCCACTTT. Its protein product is CASSIVAVNSPLHF.

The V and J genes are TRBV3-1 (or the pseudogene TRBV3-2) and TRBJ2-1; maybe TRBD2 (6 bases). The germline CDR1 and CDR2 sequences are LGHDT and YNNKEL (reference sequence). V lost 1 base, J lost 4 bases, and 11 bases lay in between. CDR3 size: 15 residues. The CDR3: CASSQVAGRYNEQFF. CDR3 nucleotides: TGTGCCAGCAGCCAAGTTGCGGGGCGATACAATGAGCAGTTCTTC.

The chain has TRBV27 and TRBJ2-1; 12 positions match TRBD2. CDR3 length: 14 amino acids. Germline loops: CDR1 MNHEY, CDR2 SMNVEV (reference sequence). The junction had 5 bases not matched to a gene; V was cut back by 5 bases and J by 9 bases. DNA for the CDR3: TGTGCCAGCAGTAGTCTAGCGGGGGGGACTGAGCAGTTCTTC. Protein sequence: CASSSLAGGTEQFF.

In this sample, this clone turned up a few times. The CDR3 loop reads CASSPQPGASGNTIYF. The CDR3 nucleotides are TGTGCCAGCAGCCCACAACCGGGGGCATCTGGAAACACCATATATTTT. The rearrangement joins TRBV4-2 to TRBJ1-3; a weak D match, TRBD1 (6 bases). Looked up from germline, CDR1 is LGHNA and CDR2 is YNFKEQ. The length of the CDR3 is 16 residues. Trimming took 4 bases from V and 1 from J, leaving 14 bases between them.

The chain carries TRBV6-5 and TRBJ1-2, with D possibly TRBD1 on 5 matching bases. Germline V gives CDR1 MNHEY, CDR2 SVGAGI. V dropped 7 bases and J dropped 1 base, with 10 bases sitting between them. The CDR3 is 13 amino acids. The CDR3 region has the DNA TGTGCCAGCACCCCGACAGATAACTATGGCTACACCTTC. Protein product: CASTPTDNYGYTF.

The DNA for the CDR3 is TGTGCCAGCGCGGGGGCAAGCTCCTACAATGAGCAGTTCTTC. This gives the protein CASAGASSYNEQFF. This chain connects TRBV28 to TRBJ2-1, with TRBD2 as a possible D gene (7 bases). CDR3 length: 14 residues. Trimming removed 8 bases from V and 0 bases from J, with 11 bases in between. The germline V gene encodes CDR1 MDHEN and CDR2 SYDVKM.

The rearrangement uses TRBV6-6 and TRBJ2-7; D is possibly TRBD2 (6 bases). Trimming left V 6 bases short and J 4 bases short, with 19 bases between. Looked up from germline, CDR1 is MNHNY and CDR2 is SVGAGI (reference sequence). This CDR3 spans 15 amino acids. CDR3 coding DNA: TGTGCCAGCAGCCTGGGGAGGAGGGACTCATACGAGCAGTACTTC. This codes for CASSLGRRDSYEQYF.

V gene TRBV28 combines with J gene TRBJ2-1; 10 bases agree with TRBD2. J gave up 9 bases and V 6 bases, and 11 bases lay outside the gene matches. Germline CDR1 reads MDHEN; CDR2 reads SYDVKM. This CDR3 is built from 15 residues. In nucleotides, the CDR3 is TGTGCCAGCAGGGTTCTAGCGGGAGTTGTATCTGAGCAGTTCTTC. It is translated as CASRVLAGVVSEQFF.

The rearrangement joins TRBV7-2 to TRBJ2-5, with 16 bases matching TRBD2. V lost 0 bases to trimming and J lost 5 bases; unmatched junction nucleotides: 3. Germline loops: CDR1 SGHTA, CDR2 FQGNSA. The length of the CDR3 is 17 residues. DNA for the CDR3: TGTGCCAGCAGCTTAGCCGTGGGACTAGCGGGGGGGGAGACCCAGTACTTC. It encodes CASSLAVGLAGGETQYF.

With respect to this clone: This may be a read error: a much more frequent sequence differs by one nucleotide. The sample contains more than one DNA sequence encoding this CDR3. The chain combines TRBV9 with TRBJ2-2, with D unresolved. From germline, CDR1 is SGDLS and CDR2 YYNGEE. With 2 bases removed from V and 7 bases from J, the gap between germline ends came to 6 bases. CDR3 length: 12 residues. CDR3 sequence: CASSVVNGELFF. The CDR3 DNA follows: TGTGCCAGCAGCGTGGTTAACGGGGAGCTGTTTTTT.

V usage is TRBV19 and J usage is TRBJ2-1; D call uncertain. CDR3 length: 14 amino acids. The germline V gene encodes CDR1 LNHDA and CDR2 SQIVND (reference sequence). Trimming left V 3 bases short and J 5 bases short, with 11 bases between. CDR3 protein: CASSILAENNEQFF. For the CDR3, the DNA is TGTGCCAGTAGTATTCTGGCAGAGAACAATGAGCAGTTCTTC.

The DNA of the CDR3 is TGTGCCAGCAGTGAAGTAATTAAGGTGTCTGAAGCTTTCTTT. Translating it yields CASSEVIKVSEAFF. The chain joins TRBV6-1 to TRBJ1-1; D gene ambiguous. Germline V gene sequence: CDR1 MNHNS, CDR2 SASEGT. The V and J ends lost 1 base and 6 bases respectively, with 12 bases between them. The CDR3 runs 14 residues.

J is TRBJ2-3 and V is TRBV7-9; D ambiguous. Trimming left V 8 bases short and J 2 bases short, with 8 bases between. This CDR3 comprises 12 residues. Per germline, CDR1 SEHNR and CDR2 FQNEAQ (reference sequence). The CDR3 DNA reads TGTGCCAGCGTGGATTTCACAGATACGCAGTATTTT. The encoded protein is CASVDFTDTQYF.

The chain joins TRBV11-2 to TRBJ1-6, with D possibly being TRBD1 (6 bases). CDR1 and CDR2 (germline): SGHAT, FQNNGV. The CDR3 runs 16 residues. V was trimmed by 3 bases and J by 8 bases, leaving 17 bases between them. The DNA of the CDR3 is TGTGCCAGCAGCTTCCTGGGCGCAGGGGTGGATTCACCCCTCCACTTT. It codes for CASSFLGAGVDSPLHF.

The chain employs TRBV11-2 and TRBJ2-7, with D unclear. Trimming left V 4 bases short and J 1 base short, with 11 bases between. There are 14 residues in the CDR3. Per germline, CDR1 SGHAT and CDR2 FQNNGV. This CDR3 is CASSSVLRSYEQYF. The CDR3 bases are TGTGCCAGCAGCTCCGTGCTGAGGTCCTACGAGCAGTACTTC.